Each of the 17 T cell receptor beta chains below was sequenced from the same sample in a study of response to subunit inactivated influenza vaccine. TCRdb recomputed calls from the RT-PCR reads with MiXCR, one row per CDR3 protein. The sample holds 200,000 to 300,000 distinct CDR3 sequences; approximately 12% are singletons and the top ten take approximately 8.4%. The material was non-naive T cells sorted from PBMCs, obtained around 14 days before vaccination. The receptor set was obtained from a man aged 45 to 65 who received an inactivated influenza vaccine.

The V and J genes are TRBV9 and TRBJ2-1, with a weak D call TRBD1 (5 bases). Trimming took 9 bases from V and 4 from J, leaving 17 bases between them. Germline V gene lookup returns CDR1 SGDLS and CDR2 YYNGEE. CDR3 length: 14 residues. In DNA form, the CDR3 reads TGTGCCACTTCCCCCGATGGGGCTTACAATGAGCAGTTCTTC. Translation: CATSPDGAYNEQFF.

This clonotype was seen many times. The chain carries TRBV3-1 and TRBJ2-5; D is unresolved. The CDR3 has 11 residues. The germline V and J ends were trimmed by 2 bases and 5 bases, with 3 bases remaining between them. Germline values: CDR1 LGHDT, CDR2 YNNKEL (reference sequence). The CDR3 sequence: CASSQLETQYF. For the CDR3, the DNA is TGTGCCAGCAGCCAACTGGAGACCCAGTACTTC.

The chain combines TRBV13 with TRBJ2-1; 10 bases are shared with TRBD2. Germline V gene sequence: CDR1 PRHDT, CDR2 FYEKMQ (reference sequence). This CDR3 contains 15 residues. Trimming took 4 bases from V and 8 from J; bases not matched to a gene: 8. The CDR3 protein is CASSSQREGPDEQFF. The CDR3, as DNA: TGTGCCAGCAGCTCCCAGCGGGAGGGCCCAGATGAGCAGTTCTTC.

This clonotype appeared many times. The gene calls are TRBV6-1 and TRBJ2-1; 10 bases are shared with TRBD2. CDR3 length: 18 residues. Germline CDR1 is MNHNS and CDR2 is SASEGT. The junction had 13 bases not matched to a gene; V was cut back by 7 bases and J by 1 base. The CDR3 nucleotides are TGTGCCAGCAAAAGTTTAGTAGCGGGAGGTGTTTCCTACAATGAGCAGTTCTTC. As protein: CASKSLVAGGVSYNEQFF.

The chain combines TRBV12-3 or TRBV12-4 with TRBJ1-2; D unresolved. The CDR3 totals 11 residues. Trimming left V 6 bases short and J 8 bases short, with 10 bases between. CDR3 in amino acids: CASRRGGGYTF. The CDR3 coding sequence is TGTGCCAGCAGACGGGGAGGGGGCTACACCTTC.

J is TRBJ2-1 and V is TRBV27; TRBD2 agrees at 12 bases. J was trimmed by 6 bases and V by 0 bases; bases with no gene match: 6. From germline, CDR1 is MNHEY and CDR2 SMNVEV (reference sequence). This CDR3 has 17 amino acids. CDR3 in DNA: TGTGCCAGCAGTTTATCCATCCTAGCGGGAGGGATCAATGAGCAGTTCTTC. It yields the protein CASSLSILAGGINEQFF.

This sequence joins TRBV7-9 and TRBJ2-1; D is unclear. There are 13 residues in the CDR3. Germline V gene lookup returns CDR1 SEHNR and CDR2 FQNEAQ (reference sequence). V lost 1 base to trimming and J lost 9 bases, with 10 bases between them. The CDR3 DNA follows: TGTGCCAGCAGCTTAGGACCGAATGGTGAGCAGTTCTTC. Amino acids: CASSLGPNGEQFF.

This clonotype was found a few times. The chain employs TRBV6-2 or TRBV6-3 and TRBJ1-3, with a possible D match to TRBD1 (5 bases). Trimming took off 0 bases at V and 0 bases at J, with 9 bases between the two ends. CDR1 and CDR2 from the germline V gene are MNHEY and SVGEGT. The length of the CDR3 is 16 residues. CDR3 loop: CASSYSGGHSGNTIYF. The DNA for the CDR3 is TGTGCCAGCAGTTACTCGGGAGGACACTCTGGAAACACCATATATTTT.

The chain couples TRBV23-1 to TRBJ2-1; D assignment may be TRBD1 or TRBD2 (5 bases each). TRBV23-1 is given ORF status, its function remaining uncertain. Trimming took 0 bases from V and 1 from J, leaving 13 bases between them. The CDR3 extends over 17 amino acids. In DNA form, the CDR3 reads TGCGCCAGCAGTCAATCCCCGGGGCTCGTTTCCTACAATGAGCAGTTCTTC. This encodes CASSQSPGLVSYNEQFF.

This clonotype has at least ten counts. The rearrangement joins TRBV12-3 or TRBV12-4 to TRBJ2-7; D perhaps matches TRBD1 (8 bases). This CDR3 is built from 14 residues. Trimming shortened V by 4 bases and J by 5 bases, and 15 bases separated the two germline ends. CDR3 residues: CASSYRQGRDEQYF. In DNA, the CDR3 is TGTGCCAGCAGTTATAGACAGGGGAGGGACGAGCAGTACTTC.

This clonotype was seen repeatedly, ten times or more. J is TRBJ2-7 and V is TRBV4-2; a weak D match, TRBD1 (6 bases). The CDR3 totals 15 residues. Trimming cost V 1 base and J 1 base, with 11 bases left between them. Germline V gene data show CDR1 as LGHNA and CDR2 as YNFKEQ. CDR3 in DNA: TGTGCCAGCAGCCAAGGAACAGGGAGATCCTACGAGCAGTACTTC. Its translation: CASSQGTGRSYEQYF.

V usage is TRBV12-3 or TRBV12-4 and J usage is TRBJ2-1, with D possibly matching TRBD2 (7 bases). V was trimmed by 2 bases and J by 1 base, leaving 12 bases between them. This CDR3 has 16 amino acids. The DNA of the CDR3 is TGTGCCAGCAGTTTAAGGGGAGGGGGGTCCTACAATGAGCAGTTCTTC. It translates to CASSLRGGGSYNEQFF.

The chain recombines TRBV5-1 with TRBJ2-2; 7 positions agree with TRBD2. V shed 1 base and J 0 bases; nucleotides not matched to a gene: 6. Looked up from germline, CDR1 is SGHRS and CDR2 is YFSETQ. CDR3 size: 17 residues. The CDR3 here is CASSLLGLQSNTGELFF. The CDR3 nucleotides are TGCGCCAGCAGCTTGTTGGGACTACAATCGAACACCGGGGAGCTGTTTTTT. The full variable domain, completed using reference TRBV5-1 and TRBJ2-2, is KAGVTQTPRYLIKTRGQQVTLSCSPISGHRSVSWYQQTPGQGLQFLFEYFSETQRNKGNFPGRFSGRQFSNSRSEMNVSTLELGDSALYLCASSLLGLQSNTGELFFGEGSRLTVL.

The J gene is TRBJ2-7, the V gene TRBV11-2; 8 bases line up with TRBD1. CDR3 length: 16 residues. CDR1 and CDR2 from the germline V gene are SGHAT and FQNNGV. The ends lost 1 base at V and 3 bases at J; junction bases unmatched: 8. CDR3 amino acids: CASSLGRDRGGYEQYF. Here the CDR3 DNA reads TGTGCCAGCAGCTTAGGGCGAGACAGGGGTGGCTACGAGCAGTACTTC.

This clonotype has just a few counts. The chain combines TRBV19 with TRBJ1-1; D is uncertain. The V and J ends lost 7 bases and 5 bases respectively, with 14 bases between them. Looked up from germline, CDR1 is LNHDA and CDR2 is SQIVND (reference sequence). This CDR3 is built from 13 residues. The CDR3 nucleotides are TGTGCCAGTACTTACGGGGTGAGGACTGAAGCTTTCTTT. It specifies CASTYGVRTEAFF.

This chain uses TRBV11-1 with TRBJ2-5; the D gene is possibly TRBD2 (6 bases). This CDR3 is built from 18 residues. The V end was cut by 5 bases, the J end by 1 base, with 23 bases between. Germline assignment: CDR1 SGHAT and CDR2 FQDESV (reference sequence). The DNA of the CDR3 is TGTGCCAGCAGCACCGGGACCCGGGCGCGGGGCCTCCAAGAGACCCAGTACTTC. Translation: CASSTGTRARGLQETQYF.

This clonotype turned up a few times. The V gene is TRBV20-1, the J gene TRBJ2-5; D unclear. V gave up 3 bases and J gave up 2 bases, with 10 bases separating them. The CDR3 contains 13 residues. CDR1 and CDR2 from the germline V gene are DFQATT and SNEGSKA (reference sequence). CDR3 nucleotides: TGCAGTGCTAGGGGGTTGGGGCAAGAGACCCAGTACTTC. Its translation: CSARGLGQETQYF.